This T cell receptor (beta chain) was identified in a study of blood T cell repertoires in COVID-19. Study in general: COVID-19 samples, acute and convalescent, were from the United States, Italy and Spain.

This clone was recorded once. Germline CDR1 reads LNHDA; CDR2 reads SQIVND (reference sequence). The CDR3 length is 18 residues. Trimming removed 4 bases at V and 0 bases at J, with 16 bases between. TCRdb keeps only in-frame clones here, not all; method: immunoSEQ multiplex PCR. Counted here are roughly 140,000 clones, 80% occurring once; the ten biggest clones make up roughly 13%. What was sequenced was peripheral blood. The chain carries TRBV19 and TRBJ1-6; D is possibly TRBD1 (6 bases). The TCR originated in a man in his sixties with active or convalescent COVID-19. CDR3 loop: CASSKSQGRGSYNSPLHF. The CDR3 DNA follows: TGTGCCAGTAGTAAATCGCAGGGGAGAGGCTCCTATAATTCACCCCTCCACTTT. Supplemented by reference TRBV19 and TRBJ1-6, the full variable domain reads DGGITQSPKYLFRKEGQNVTLSCEQNLNHDAMYWYRQDPGQGLRLIYYSQIVNDFQKGDIAEGYSVSREKKESFPLTVTSAQKNPTAFYLCASSKSQGRGSYNSPLHFGNGTRLTVT.